This TCR beta chain is from a study of OX40 agonist ivuxolimab in advanced cancers. Context from the whole study: The costimulatory receptor OX40 (CD134) was targeted by ivuxolimab, a fully human IgG2 agonistic monoclonal antibody. Partial responses occurred in three dose-escalation patients, of whom one had hepatocellular carcinoma and two had cutaneous melanoma. Intravenous ivuxolimab was administered to patients every 2 weeks at six dose levels: 0.01, 0.1, 0.3, 1.5, 3 and 10 mg/kg. The dose-escalation cohort was almost 85% male with a mean age of roughly 62 years, ranging from roughly 23 to 90. Peripheral TCRbeta sequencing aimed to test whether ivuxolimab altered TCR sequence diversity and caused clonal T-cell expansion. The paper describes the monotherapy dose-escalation part (N of about 52 patients) of the phase I trial of ivuxolimab. Prior anti-PD-1, anti-PD-L1 or anti-CTLA-4 therapy was permitted, and checkpoint inhibitors had been received by around 40% of dose-escalation patients. Of the approximately 54 patients in dose escalation, about 20 had hepatocellular carcinoma, approximately 15 had melanoma, 9 had renal cell carcinoma and 9 had head and neck cancer.

The trial excluded patients who had a history of autoimmune disease or were on systemic immunosuppression. In every dose cohort, peripheral blood was drawn for TCR sequencing at baseline, cycle 4 day 1, and cycle 7 day 1. The samples were taken from a phase I, first-in-human, multicenter, open-label dose-escalation trial of ivuxolimab. Adults with locally advanced or metastatic melanoma, renal cell, hepatocellular, or head and neck squamous cell carcinoma were enrolled in the trial. CD4+ and CD8+ T cells were sorted separately from peripheral blood before TCR sequencing. The research as a whole found: Which antigens the clonally expanded peripheral T cells were specific for was not determined. After ivuxolimab, expanded clones were on average more numerous among CD8+ T cells than among CD4+ T cells. In partial responders in the 0.1-3.0 mg/kg groups, normalized peripheral clonal expansion was found to be among the lowest, especially among CD8+ T cells. At doses from 0.1 to 3.0 mg/kg, clonal expansion was seen in both CD4+ and CD8+ blood T cells between baseline and week 6. Low levels of normalized T-cell clonal expansion were also seen in some patients who did not respond.

From V the trimming removes 0 bases and from J it removes 2 bases, while the gene matches leave 3 bases of the junction unaccounted for. Counted from cysteine to phenylalanine, this CDR3 has 15 amino acids. CDR3 DNA is the only sequence kept; it has 45 bases, read in frame from the first base. In the germline V gene, CDR1 corresponds to SGHRS and CDR2 to YFSETQ. Genomic DNA was isolated from the sorted cells so that the TCRbeta CDR3 region could be sequenced. TCRbeta CDR3 regions were sequenced using the immunoSEQ Assay. TCRdb's version of the immuneACCESS table is confined to in-frame rearrangements and falls short of the full clone set. An unresolved V gene accounts for under half of the shortfall where checked; the remainder is of unknown origin. This sample holds about 83,000 clones; roughly 88% were observed only once. The ten largest account for about 0.7% of the sample. Regarding this clone: There is no known antigen for this receptor. Base qualities were left out, and no much larger clone turns up one base away.

The rearranged chain carries TRBV5-1 and TRBJ2-3; 7 junctional bases match TRBD2. The receptor's source is an adult with an advanced solid tumor such as melanoma, head and neck, liver or kidney cancer. The sample consisted of CD4+ or CD8+ T cells sorted from blood, taken in a trial of the OX40 agonist ivuxolimab. The CDR3 region: CASSLVRGDTDTQYF. The base sequence is TGCGCCAGCAGCTTGGTCCGGGGGGACACAGATACGCAGTATTTT.